This entry features one T cell receptor (beta chain) sequence. The record originates from a study of blood T cell repertoires in COVID-19. In the authors' methods: Reference gene primers were amplified, and this amplification served to estimate nucleated cell counts. Repertoires were generated with immunoSEQ multiplex PCR, while TCRdb's copy carries only in-frame clones and drops some. That table supplies the V and J calls and clone size; D and trimming were determined from the DNA. Among 350,000 to 550,000 clones listed, 80% to 90% were seen once. Allocation to cohorts depended on clinical history reported by the participants. Among Cohort 3 donors, those recovered had two negative PCRs, clearance, or symptom resolution. The sequence derives from a man aged 30 to 45 who had recovered from COVID-19. Sequencing input: PBMCs or T cells enriched from blood (not recorded which).

CDR3 bases: TGCGCCAGCAGCCAAGATCTGGGGCGGGAGCAGTACTTC. It codes for CASSQDLGREQYF. V is TRBV4-1 and J is TRBJ2-7, with D perhaps TRBD1 (5 bases). Germline assignment: CDR1 MGHRA and CDR2 YSYEKL. The CDR3 sequence is 13 residues long. Trimming shortened V by 0 bases and J by 7 bases, and 10 bases separated the two germline ends.